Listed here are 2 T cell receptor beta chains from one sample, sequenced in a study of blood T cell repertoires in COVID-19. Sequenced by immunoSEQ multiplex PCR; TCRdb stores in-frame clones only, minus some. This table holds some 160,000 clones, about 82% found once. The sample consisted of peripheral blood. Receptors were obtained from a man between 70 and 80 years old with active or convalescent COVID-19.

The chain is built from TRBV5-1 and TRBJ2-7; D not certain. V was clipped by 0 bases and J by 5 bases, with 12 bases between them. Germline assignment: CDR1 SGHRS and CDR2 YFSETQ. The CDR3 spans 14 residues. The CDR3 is CASSLDSGPDEQYF. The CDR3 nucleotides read TGCGCCAGCAGCTTGGACAGTGGCCCAGACGAGCAGTACTTC.

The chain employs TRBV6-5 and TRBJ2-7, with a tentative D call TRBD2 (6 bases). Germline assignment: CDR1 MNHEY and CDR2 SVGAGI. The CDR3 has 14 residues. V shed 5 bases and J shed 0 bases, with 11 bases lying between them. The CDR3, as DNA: TGTGCCAGCAGTCGGGACTTGAGCTCCTACGAGCAGTACTTC. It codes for CASSRDLSSYEQYF.